These 20 T cell receptor beta chains were sequenced from one sample in a study of tumor and adjacent non-tumor tissue in lung cancer. The template was RNA from unsorted bulk tissue. More than 3 cm separated this lung sample from the edge of the tumor. A modified ARM-PCR protocol with three rounds of nested PCR amplified TCRbeta. TCRdb ran MiXCR on the multiplex PCR reads and lists one entry per CDR3 protein. The table has over 100,000 distinct CDR3 sequences, under 65% seen once; the top ten hold about 20%. Sequencing used distant non-tumor lung tissue. These TCRs come from a man in his sixties with non-small cell lung cancer.

Ten or more counts support this clonotype. The gene calls are TRBV6-2 or TRBV6-3 and TRBJ2-7; D is uncertain. Germline V lookup: CDR1 MNHEY, CDR2 SVGEGT. The V end was cut by 6 bases, the J end by 6 bases, with 9 bases between. The CDR3 runs to 11 residues. The CDR3 sequence: CASREVGEQYF. CDR3 DNA sequence: TGTGCCAGCAGAGAGGTCGGCGAGCAGTACTTC.

Notes on this clonotype: Relative to the germline gene, one junction end is altered; a read error may explain this. The CDR3 reads CTSSKSGQTNEKLFF. In DNA, the CDR3 is TGTACCAGCAGCAAATCGGGACAGACGAATGAAAAACTGTTTTTT. The chain has TRBV9 and TRBJ1-4; 7 nucleotides line up with TRBD1. The CDR3 is 15 amino acids. The germline V gene encodes CDR1 SGDLS and CDR2 YYNGEE. Complete variable domain (other parts from reference TRBV9 and TRBJ1-4): DSGVTQTPKHLITATGQRVTLRCSPRSGDLSVYWYQQSLDQGLQFLIQYYNGEERAKGNILERFSAQQFPDLHSELNLSSLELGDSALYFCTSSKSGQTNEKLFFGSGTQLSVL.

This clonotype was counted at least ten times. The chain is built from TRBV1 and TRBJ2-7; the table names TRBD2, a call not compared with the DNA. TRBV1 is a recognized pseudogene. This CDR3 contains 19 residues. The CDR3 nucleotides read TGCACCAGCAGCCAAGACAACGAAGACGGCCCCAAGCGGGTATACGAGCAGTACTTC. It is translated as CTSSQDNEDGPKRVYEQYF.

This chain links TRBV20-1 with TRBJ1-3, with 9 bases fitting TRBD1. The CDR3 is 15 amino acids. The ends lost 2 bases at V and 2 bases at J; junction bases unmatched: 4. CDR1 DFQATT and CDR2 SNEGSKA come from the germline V gene (reference sequence). CDR3 in DNA: TGCAGTGCTAGAACAGGGGGCGAGACTGGAAACACCATATATTTT. This sequence encodes CSARTGGETGNTIYF.

This clonotype was detected only once. Germline and junction disagree at one end, which may indicate a read error. This rearrangement joins TRBV6-5 to TRBJ2-6, with TRBD2 identical over 7 bases. CDR1 MNHEY and CDR2 SVGAGI come from the germline V gene. This CDR3 has 19 amino acids. CDR3 residues: CASSYSTSRAISVANVLTF. CDR3 nucleotides: TGTGCCAGCAGTTACTCGACTAGCAGGGCCATCTCTGTGGCCAACGTCCTGACTTTC.

This clonotype was observed a handful of times. V gene TRBV21-1 combines with J gene TRBJ2-7; the table names TRBD1, a call not compared with the DNA. TRBV21-1 is tagged as a pseudogene. CDR3 length: 11 residues. This chain's CDR3 is CASGPGVEQYF. The CDR3 bases are TGTGCCAGCGGGCCGGGGGTCGAGCAGTACTTC.

This clonotype was recorded a few times. A much larger clone differs by one base, so this may be a read error. Here the CDR3 omits its conserved ending phenylalanine or tryptophan, so a read error is the likely source. V usage is TRBV6-2 or TRBV6-3 and J usage is TRBJ1-1; no clear D gene. CDR1 is MNHEY and CDR2 is SVGEGT in the germline V gene. CDR3 length equals 13 residues. Trimming stripped 0 bases from V and 10 bases from J, with 12 bases between. CDR3 sequence: CASSYSKDAAAFI. Written as DNA, the CDR3 is TGTGCCAGCAGTTACTCGAAAGATGCCGCAGCTTTCATT.

This chain links TRBV10-2 with TRBJ1-5; TRBD1 matches 7 bases. Trimming removed 5 bases from V and 1 base from J; junction bases left unmatched: 5. CDR1 is WSHSY, CDR2 SAAADI, per germline. This CDR3 is 15 amino acids long. CDR3 loop: CASSPTGKSNQPQHF. CDR3 bases: TGCGCCAGCAGTCCGACAGGGAAGAGCAATCAGCCCCAGCATTTT.

For the CDR3, the DNA is TGTGCCAGCACCCCCGGGACAGGGAGGATTTACTATGGCTACACCTTC. Translation: CASTPGTGRIYYGYTF. This chain connects TRBV7-9 to TRBJ1-2; 9 nucleotides match TRBD1. V gave up 7 bases and J gave up 3 bases; unmatched junction bases: 12. The CDR3 covers 16 residues. The germline gives CDR1 SEHNR, CDR2 FQNEAQ (reference sequence). The entire variable domain, with the rest obtained from reference TRBV7-9 and TRBJ1-2, is as follows: DTGVSQNPRHKITKRGQNVTFRCDPISEHNRLYWYRQTLGQGPEFLTYFQNEAQLEKSRLLSDRFSAERPKGSFSTLEIQRTEQGDSAMYLCASTPGTGRIYYGYTFGSGTRLTVV.

This clonotype was detected many times. The chain's CDR3 is CASSRLEGSYEQYF. DNA of the CDR3: TGTGCCAGCAGCCGATTGGAGGGCTCCTACGAGCAGTACTTC. The chain is built from TRBV5-8 and TRBJ2-7, with D perhaps TRBD2 (6 bases). Trimming left V 4 bases short and J 0 bases short, with 11 bases between. CDR1 and CDR2 (germline): SGHTS, YDEGEE. The CDR3 is 14 amino acids.

As concerns this clonotype: This sequence may be a read error, since a much larger clone differs from it by one base. The chain is built from TRBV13 and TRBJ2-3; D gene unclear. CDR3 size: 13 residues. Per the germline V gene, CDR1 is PRHDT and CDR2 is FYEKMQ (reference sequence). CDR3 nucleotides: TGTGCCAGCTGCTTAACCCCCACAGATACGCAGTATTTT. Its translation is CASCLTPTDTQYF.

Concerning this clonotype itself: This may be a read error: a much more frequent sequence differs by one nucleotide. V gene TRBV11-2 combines with J gene TRBJ2-7, with D possibly TRBD2 on 6 matching bases. The length of the CDR3 is 14 residues. Between the trimmed V and J ends, which lost 3 bases and 6 bases, there was a span of 15 bases. CDR1 is SGHAT and CDR2 is FQNNGV in the germline V gene. This CDR3 is CASSFQTLGGEQYF. The CDR3 nucleotides read TGTGCCAGCAGCTTTCAGACACTCGGGGGCGAGCAGTACTTC.

As to this clonotype: A junction boundary mismatches the germline segment, possibly from a read error. The chain is built from TRBV12-3 or TRBV12-4 and TRBJ2-2; D is possibly TRBD1 or TRBD2 (5 bases each). The CDR3 is made up of 13 amino acids. The CDR3 is CAGSWGWTGELFF. CDR3 bases: TGCGCCGGCAGTTGGGGGTGGACCGGGGAGCTGTTTTTT.

In this sample, this clonotype turned up many times. The rearrangement joins TRBV6-5 to TRBJ2-3; the match to TRBD2 covers 13 bases. The germline CDR1 and CDR2 sequences are MNHEY and SVGAGI. The CDR3 consists of 16 residues. V lost 6 bases to trimming and J lost 5 bases; unmatched junction nucleotides: 8. CDR3 coding DNA: TGTGCCAGCAGCCACCGGACTAGCGGGGGTCGAGATACGCAGTATTTT. Translation gives CASSHRTSGGRDTQYF.

In regard to this clonotype: This could be a read error, since a much larger clone is one nucleotide away. The chain has TRBV20-1 and TRBJ2-7; the match to TRBD2 covers 12 bases. The CDR3 is 15 residues long. Germline V CDR1 and CDR2: DFQATT, SNEGSKA (reference sequence). The ends lost 1 base at V and 4 bases at J; junction bases unmatched: 5. The CDR3 loop reads CSARARTSGVYEQYF. As DNA, the CDR3 is TGCAGTGCTAGAGCCCGGACTAGCGGGGTATACGAGCAGTACTTC.

This clonotype was seen only a few times. Given the absence of the conserved phenylalanine or tryptophan at the CDR3 end, a read error is likely. The chain combines TRBV11-1 with TRBJ2-7; D tentatively fits TRBD1 or TRBD2 (5 bases each). Germline V gene data show CDR1 as SGHAT and CDR2 as FQDESV (reference sequence). This CDR3 spans 14 amino acids. The CDR3 nucleotides are TGTGCTAGCAGCCTAGAGGGGACCTTCTCCGAGCAGTACTTA. This codes for CASSLEGTFSEQYL.

Turning to this clonotype: One end of the junction fails to match germline, which may point to a read error. The V call is TRBV5-1, the J call TRBJ1-1; tentatively, D is TRBD1 (6 bases). The germline gives CDR1 SGHRS, CDR2 YFSETQ. The CDR3 covers 14 residues. CDR3 amino acids: CTSSLTDRNTEAFF. The CDR3 DNA reads as TGCACCAGCAGCTTGACGGACAGGAACACTGAAGCTTTCTTT.

To note about this clonotype: At one of its ends the junction is not consistent with the germline gene, which may arise from a read error. The chain uses TRBV11-3 and TRBJ2-7; D unclear. CDR1 is SGHNT, CDR2 YENEEA, per germline. The CDR3 loop spans 15 amino acids. CDR3 nucleotide sequence: TGTGTCAGCAGTTTAGTTGCGACACTTTCCTACGAGCAGTACTTC. Its translation: CVSSLVATLSYEQYF. Full variable domain (missing parts from reference TRBV11-3 and TRBJ2-7): EAGVVQSPRYKIIEKKQPVAFWCNPISGHNTLYWYLQNLGQGPELLIRYENEEAVDDSQLPKDRFSAERLKGVDSTLKIQPAELGDSAVYLCVSSLVATLSYEQYFGPGTRLTVT.

This clonotype was seen only once. An end of the junction does not agree with germline; a read error may underlie this. The genes are TRBV12-3 or TRBV12-4 and TRBJ1-1, with a possible D match to TRBD1 (5 bases). There are 16 residues in the CDR3. The CDR3 DNA reads TGTGCCAGCAGTTCTCGGCGAGCGAGGGGTAACTCTGAAGATTTCTTT. Its translation: CASSSRRARGNSEDFF.

The rearrangement joins TRBV4-1 to TRBJ2-7; D is unresolved. Trimming took off 0 bases at V and 4 bases at J, with 16 bases between the two ends. The CDR3 sequence is 16 residues long. The germline V gene has CDR1 MGHRA and CDR2 YSYEKL. The CDR3 here is CASSQDPSPPQYEQYF. The CDR3 bases are TGCGCCAGCAGCCAAGACCCCTCCCCACCACAATACGAGCAGTACTTC.